This is a list of T cell receptor beta chains from one sample in a study of identical twins. MiXCR was run by TCRdb on the 5' RACE reads, yielding one entry per CDR3 protein. The data contain 500,000 to 550,000 distinct CDR3 sequences, about 20% of them singletons. The same specimen was also included in a second study, on T cells expressing NK-cell markers.

Specimen: CD4+ T cells sorted from blood. The receptor source for this set is a woman between 18 and 30 years old in good health. Each CDR3 is given without its conserved first and last residue.

v_gene: TRBV20-1
j_gene: TRBJ2-3
CDR3aa: SASISGGTQY

v_gene: TRBV6-1
j_gene: TRBJ1-1
CDR3aa: ATKSTGNTEAF

v_gene: TRBV10-3
j_gene: TRBJ2-7
CDR3aa: ATTDTTYEQY

v_gene: TRBV2
j_gene: TRBJ1-2
CDR3aa: ASGGVDGYGYT

v_gene: TRBV20-1
j_gene: TRBJ2-1
CDR3aa: SAKGLAGGLSSYNEQF

v_gene: TRBV24-1
j_gene: TRBJ2-3
CDR3aa: ATSDRTSGSSTDTQY

v_gene: TRBV20-1
j_gene: TRBJ1-1
CDR3aa: SALASTEAF

v_gene: TRBV10-3
j_gene: TRBJ2-1
CDR3aa: AGGTADYNEQF

v_gene: TRBV20-1
j_gene: TRBJ2-5
CDR3aa: SARDLIKETQY

v_gene: TRBV7-2
j_gene: TRBJ2-2
CDR3aa: ASSFYGAGMNTGELF

v_gene: TRBV5-4
j_gene: TRBJ2-7
CDR3aa: ASSMNAGAYEQY

v_gene: TRBV6-5
j_gene: TRBJ2-4
CDR3aa: ASSYGVGAKNIQY

v_gene: TRBV21-1
j_gene: TRBJ2-1
CDR3aa: ASGRDRGDEQF

v_gene: TRBV7-9
j_gene: TRBJ2-7
CDR3aa: ASSLDSGAYYEQY

v_gene: TRBV25-1
j_gene: TRBJ2-1
CDR3aa: ASSDAAGRANYNEQF

v_gene: TRBV5-6
j_gene: TRBJ2-7
CDR3aa: ASSLWGTSASYEQY

v_gene: TRBV4-3
j_gene: TRBJ2-3
CDR3aa: ASSQGKSTDTQY

v_gene: TRBV3-1
j_gene: TRBJ2-1
CDR3aa: ASSQEGGRATDEQF

v_gene: TRBV29-1
j_gene: TRBJ1-1
CDR3aa: SVETGLGTEAF

v_gene: TRBV5-1
j_gene: TRBJ2-7
CDR3aa: ASSFITGYEQY